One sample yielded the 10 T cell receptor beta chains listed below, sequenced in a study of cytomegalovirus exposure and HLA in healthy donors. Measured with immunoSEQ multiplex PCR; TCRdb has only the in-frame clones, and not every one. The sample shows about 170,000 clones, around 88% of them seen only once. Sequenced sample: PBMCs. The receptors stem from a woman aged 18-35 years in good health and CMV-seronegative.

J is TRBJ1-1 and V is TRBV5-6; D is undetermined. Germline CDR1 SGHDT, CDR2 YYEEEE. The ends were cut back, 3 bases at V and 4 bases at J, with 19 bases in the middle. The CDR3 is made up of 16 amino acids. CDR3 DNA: TGTGCCAGCAGCTGGGAGGGTGGCAGATTCGGCACTGAAGCTTTCTTT. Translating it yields CASSWEGGRFGTEAFF.

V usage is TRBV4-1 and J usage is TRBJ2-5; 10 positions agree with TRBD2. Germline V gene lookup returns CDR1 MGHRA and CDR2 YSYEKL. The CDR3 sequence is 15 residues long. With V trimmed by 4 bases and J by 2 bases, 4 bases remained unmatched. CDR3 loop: CASSRGLALQETQYF. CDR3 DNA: TGCGCCAGCAGCCGGGGACTAGCGTTGCAAGAGACCCAGTACTTC.

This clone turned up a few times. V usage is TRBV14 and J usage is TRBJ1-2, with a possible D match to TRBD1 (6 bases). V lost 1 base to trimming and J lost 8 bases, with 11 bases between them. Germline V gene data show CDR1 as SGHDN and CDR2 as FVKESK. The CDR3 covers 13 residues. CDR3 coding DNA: TGTGCCAGCAGCCAAGTCAGGGGCGCGGGCTACACCTTC. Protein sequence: CASSQVRGAGYTF.

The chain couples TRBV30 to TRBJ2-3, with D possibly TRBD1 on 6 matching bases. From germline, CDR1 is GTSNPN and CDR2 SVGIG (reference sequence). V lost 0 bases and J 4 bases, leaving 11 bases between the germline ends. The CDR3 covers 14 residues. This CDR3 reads CAWSVKGVPDTQYF. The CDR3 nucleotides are TGTGCCTGGAGTGTAAAGGGGGTCCCAGATACGCAGTATTTT.

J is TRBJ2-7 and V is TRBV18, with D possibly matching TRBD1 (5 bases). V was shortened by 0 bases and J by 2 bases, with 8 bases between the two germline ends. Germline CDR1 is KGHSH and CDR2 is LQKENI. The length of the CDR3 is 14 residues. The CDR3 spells CASSPPGVAYEQYF. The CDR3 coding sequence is TGTGCCAGCTCACCACCAGGGGTAGCCTACGAGCAGTACTTC.

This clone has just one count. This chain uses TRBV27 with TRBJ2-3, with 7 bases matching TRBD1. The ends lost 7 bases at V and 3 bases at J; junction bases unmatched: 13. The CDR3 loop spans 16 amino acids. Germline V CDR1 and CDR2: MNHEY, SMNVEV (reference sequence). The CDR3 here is CASNRTDRDPTDTQYF. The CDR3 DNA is TGTGCCAGCAACCGTACCGACAGGGATCCTACAGATACGCAGTATTTT.

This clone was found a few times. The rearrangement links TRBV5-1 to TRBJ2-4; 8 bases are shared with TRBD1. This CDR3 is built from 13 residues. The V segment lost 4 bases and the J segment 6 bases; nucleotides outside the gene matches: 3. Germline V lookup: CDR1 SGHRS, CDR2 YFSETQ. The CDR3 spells CASSPGQGNIQYF. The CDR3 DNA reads TGCGCCAGCAGCCCCGGACAGGGAAACATTCAGTACTTC.

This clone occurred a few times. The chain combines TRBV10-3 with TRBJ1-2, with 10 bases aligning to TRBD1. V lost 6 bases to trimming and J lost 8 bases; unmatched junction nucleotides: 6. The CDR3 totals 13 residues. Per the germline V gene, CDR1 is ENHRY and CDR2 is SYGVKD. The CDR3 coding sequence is TGTGCCATCAGCCGGGACAGGGGTGGCGGCTACACCTTC. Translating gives CAISRDRGGGYTF.

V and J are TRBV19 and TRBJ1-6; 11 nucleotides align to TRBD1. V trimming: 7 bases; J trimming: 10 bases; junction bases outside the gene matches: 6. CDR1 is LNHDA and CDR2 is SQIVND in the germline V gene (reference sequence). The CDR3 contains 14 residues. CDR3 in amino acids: CASKRDRGRSPLHF. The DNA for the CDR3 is TGTGCCAGTAAAAGGGACAGGGGGAGGTCACCCCTCCACTTT.

The CDR3 spells CASSLSPGQSEAFF. The CDR3 DNA is TGTGCCAGCAGCTTATCGCCGGGACAGAGTGAAGCTTTCTTT. V and J are TRBV7-6 and TRBJ1-1; the match to TRBD1 covers 7 bases. CDR1 is SGHVS and CDR2 is FNYEAQ in the germline V gene. This CDR3 comprises 14 residues. V trimming: 2 bases; J trimming: 7 bases; junction bases outside the gene matches: 7.